This T cell receptor (beta chain) was captured in a study of blood T cell repertoires in COVID-19. In the study overall: Donors in the United States, Italy and Spain gave samples during acute or convalescent COVID-19.

CDR1 is LNHDA and CDR2 is SQIVND in the germline V gene (reference sequence). V lost 5 bases and J lost 1, with 24 bases in between. There are 19 residues in the CDR3. Repertoires were generated with immunoSEQ multiplex PCR, while TCRdb's copy carries only in-frame clones and drops some. The table lists 200,000 or so clones, about 83% of them singletons. Sequencing was carried out using peripheral blood. The sequence derives from a person between 65 and 80 years old with COVID-19, enrolled during active disease. J is TRBJ2-4 and V is TRBV19, with a weak D call TRBD1 (6 bases). The CDR3 sequence: CASSLQGIWGDRAKNIQYF. The CDR3 DNA follows: TGTGCCAGTAGTTTACAGGGAATCTGGGGAGATCGGGCCAAAAACATTCAGTACTTC. Looking up the rest from reference TRBV19 and TRBJ2-4 gives the full variable domain: DGGITQSPKYLFRKEGQNVTLSCEQNLNHDAMYWYRQDPGQGLRLIYYSQIVNDFQKGDIAEGYSVSREKKESFPLTVTSAQKNPTAFYLCASSLQGIWGDRAKNIQYFGAGTRLSVL.